These 26 T cell receptor beta chains share one sample of origin, sequenced in a study of blood T cell repertoires in COVID-19 (dated by TCRdb to about 2020). The protocol used for the library was the immunoSEQ multiplex PCR assay. Held by TCRdb, this immuneACCESS table contains in-frame sequences only and omits some clones. Under half of the omission traces to an unresolved V gene where checked; the cause of the rest is unknown. Within this sample are about 300,000 clones, with under 90% of them counted one time only. Clones ranked in the top ten supply 1.8% of the sample. Sequenced input: peripheral blood. These receptors all come from a young woman with COVID-19, enrolled during active disease.

The J gene is TRBJ1-4, the V gene TRBV14; D ambiguous. The CDR3 has 14 amino acids. Germline CDR1 is SGHDN and CDR2 is FVKESK. Between the trimmed V and J ends, which lost 0 bases and 5 bases, there was a span of 7 bases. CDR3 DNA: TGTGCCAGCAGCCAAGATCTAGAGAATGAAAAACTGTTTTTT. Translated: CASSQDLENEKLFF.

As for this clone: The CDR3 does not end in the conserved phenylalanine or tryptophan, so this is likely a read error. No DNA is shown, since the ends of the CDR3 on it are uncertain; the CDR3 is the one TCRdb lists. The chain couples TRBV9 to TRBJ2-7; TRBD1 reflects the table's D call only, with no check against the DNA. The CDR3 is 10 amino acids in total, end residues counted. Germline V lookup: CDR1 SGDLS, CDR2 YYNGEE. CDR3 sequence: CASSGRQETA.

This chain connects TRBV14 to TRBJ2-7, with TRBD1 identical over 7 bases. The V gene's germline CDR1 is SGHDN and CDR2 FVKESK. The CDR3 extends over 16 amino acids. J gave up 3 bases and V 0 bases, and 8 bases lay outside the gene matches. The CDR3 bases are TGTGCCAGCAGCCAAGAATTAGAAGACAGGGTCTACGAGCAGTACGTC. It codes for CASSQELEDRVYEQYV.

The CDR3: CASSKGLHEQFF. As DNA, the CDR3 is TGTGCCAGCAGTAAGGGACTACATGAGCAGTTCTTC. V and J are TRBV25-1 and TRBJ2-1; TRBD2 matches at 7 bases. CDR3 length: 12 amino acids. The germline gives CDR1 MGHDK, CDR2 SYGVNS. After removal of 5 bases from V and 8 bases from J, the junction contained 3 bases not matched to a gene.

The chain has TRBV5-6 and TRBJ2-5; maybe TRBD1 (5 bases). Looked up from germline, CDR1 is SGHDT and CDR2 is YYEEEE. This CDR3 has 14 residues. Trimming took 5 bases from V and 1 from J, leaving 12 bases between them. The CDR3 loop is CASSKVGAQETQYF. As DNA, the CDR3 is TGTGCCAGCAGTAAGGTTGGGGCCCAAGAGACCCAGTACTTC.

The chain couples TRBV5-4 to TRBJ2-3; 16 positions agree with TRBD2. Trimming cost V 4 bases and J 5 bases; bases outside gene matches: 4. Germline V CDR1 and CDR2: SGHNT, YYREEE (reference sequence). The CDR3 has 16 residues. The CDR3 DNA reads as TGTGCCAGCAGCCCCGGGACTAGCGGGAGGGAAGATACGCAGTATTTT. Translated, it gives CASSPGTSGREDTQYF.

The chain carries TRBV6-5 and TRBJ2-5; TRBD2 matches 7 bases. CDR1 is MNHEY, CDR2 SVGAGI, per germline. Unmatched junction bases numbered 6, after V lost 6 bases and J lost 2 bases. The CDR3 runs 14 residues. CDR3 nucleotide sequence: TGTGCCAGCAGCCCCTGGGGGGGTCAAGAGACCCAGTACTTC. It is translated as CASSPWGGQETQYF.

The chain carries TRBV7-9 and TRBJ2-7, with 7 bases that match TRBD2. The V and J ends lost 1 base and 5 bases, in that order; junction bases with no gene match: 2. There are 13 residues in the CDR3. Germline CDR1 is SEHNR and CDR2 is FQNEAQ (reference sequence). CDR3 DNA sequence: TGTGCCAGCAGCTTAGGTCTAGCGGACGAGCAGTACTTC. This gives the protein CASSLGLADEQYF. The whole variable domain, filled in from reference TRBV7-9 and TRBJ2-7, reads DTGVSQNPRHKITKRGQNVTFRCDPISEHNRLYWYRQTLGQGPEFLTYFQNEAQLEKSRLLSDRFSAERPKGSFSTLEIQRTEQGDSAMYLCASSLGLADEQYFGPGTRLTVT.

CDR3 residues: CASSYPSGGAIYTQYF. The DNA of the CDR3 is TGTGCCAGCAGTTACCCTAGCGGGGGGGCCATTTATACGCAGTATTTT. V and J are TRBV6-6 and TRBJ2-3; 12 bases match TRBD2. CDR1 MNHNY and CDR2 SVGAGI come from the germline V gene (reference sequence). The CDR3 totals 16 residues. V shed 2 bases and J 7 bases; nucleotides not matched to a gene: 7.

The V and J genes are TRBV29-1 and TRBJ1-2; no firm D call. Germline V CDR1 and CDR2: SQVTM, ANQGSEA. Trimming took 5 bases from V and 0 from J, leaving 16 bases between them. This CDR3 has 15 amino acids. CDR3 DNA sequence: TGCAGCGTTCTGCCGGAGGCGGAAGCTAACTATGGCTACACCTTC. As protein: CSVLPEAEANYGYTF.

The V gene is TRBV30, the J gene TRBJ2-1, with D possibly matching TRBD1 (6 bases). This CDR3 region has 14 residues. Germline V gives CDR1 GTSNPN, CDR2 SVGIG (reference sequence). V shed 3 bases and J shed 10 bases, with 19 bases lying between them. The CDR3 is CAWRKPGQFYEQFF. CDR3 nucleotide sequence: TGTGCCTGGAGGAAACCCGGACAGTTTTACGAGCAGTTCTTC.

This chain's CDR3 is CASSHRGVRTYEQYF. The CDR3 DNA is TGTGCCAGCAGCCATCGGGGGGTGAGAACCTACGAGCAGTACTTC. The rearrangement joins TRBV14 to TRBJ2-7, with 7 bases that match TRBD2. With V trimmed by 3 bases and J by 2 bases, 7 bases remained unmatched. CDR3 length equals 15 residues. Germline lookup yields CDR1 SGHDN and CDR2 FVKESK.

The chain uses TRBV29-1 and TRBJ2-1, with 13 bases aligning to TRBD2. Per the germline V gene, CDR1 is SQVTM and CDR2 is ANQGSEA. V lost 1 base and J lost 10; bases outside the gene matches: 10. The CDR3 has 16 residues. CDR3 residues: CSVEAPGLAGSWEQFF. The DNA of the CDR3 is TGCAGCGTTGAAGCTCCGGGACTAGCGGGGTCGTGGGAGCAGTTCTTC.

This rearrangement joins TRBV19 to TRBJ1-3; D not certain. The germline V gene has CDR1 LNHDA and CDR2 SQIVND (reference sequence). The CDR3 consists of 15 residues. V was shortened by 3 bases and J by 0 bases, with 9 bases between the two germline ends. CDR3 region: CASSIAFSSGNTIYF. The DNA for the CDR3 is TGTGCCAGTAGTATTGCTTTCAGCTCTGGAAACACCATATATTTT.

The V call is TRBV12-3 or TRBV12-4, the J call TRBJ1-1; D remains unclear. Trimming pared 3 bases from V and 6 bases from J, leaving 11 bases between. There are 13 residues in the CDR3. CDR3 sequence (DNA): TGTGCCAGCAGTTTTAGGAGGCTTCCTGAAGCTTTCTTT. Translated: CASSFRRLPEAFF.

The CDR3 sequence is CASSLVGTGGEKLFF. The CDR3 nucleotides are TGTGCCAGCAGCTTGGTGGGGACAGGTGGCGAAAAACTGTTTTTT. V usage is TRBV5-6 and J usage is TRBJ1-4; 8 positions match TRBD1. J lost 8 bases, V lost 0 bases, and 6 bases had no gene match. The CDR3 spans 15 residues. Germline assignment: CDR1 SGHDT and CDR2 YYEEEE. Using reference TRBV5-6 and TRBJ1-4 for the parts outside the CDR3, the full variable domain is DAGVTQSPTHLIKTRGQQVTLRCSPKSGHDTVSWYQQALGQGPQFIFQYYEEEERQRGNFPDRFSGHQFPNYSSELNVNALLLGDSALYLCASSLVGTGGEKLFFGSGTQLSVL.

This clone showed up just once. This rearrangement joins TRBV6-5 to TRBJ1-5; D remains ambiguous. Deletions cut 6 bases from V and 3 bases from J, with 12 bases between. Germline values: CDR1 MNHEY, CDR2 SVGAGI. CDR3 length: 14 amino acids. The CDR3 DNA reads as TGTGCCAGCAGCCCCACTAAGGCCAATCAGCCCCAGCATTTT. Its translation: CASSPTKANQPQHF.

The rearrangement joins TRBV30 to TRBJ1-2, with unresolved D. Trimming shortened V by 1 base and J by 14 bases, and 8 bases separated the two germline ends. Germline V gives CDR1 GTSNPN, CDR2 SVGIG (reference sequence). The CDR3 is made up of 9 amino acids. The CDR3 loop reads CAWSDPRTF. The CDR3 DNA sequence: TGTGCCTGGAGTGATCCCCGGACCTTC.

The chain links TRBV19 to TRBJ2-1; 11 nucleotides align to TRBD2. With V trimmed by 3 bases and J by 9 bases, 10 bases remained unmatched. This CDR3 comprises 16 residues. Germline CDR1 LNHDA, CDR2 SQIVND (reference sequence). The CDR3, as DNA: TGTGCCAGTAGTATCCCACTAGCGGGGGTGGTCCCTGAGCAGTTCTTC. Residues: CASSIPLAGVVPEQFF.

The rearrangement joins TRBV6-6 to TRBJ1-2; D gene ambiguous. Germline V gene sequence: CDR1 MNHNY, CDR2 SVGAGI (reference sequence). CDR3 length equals 15 residues. The V and J ends lost 2 bases and 10 bases respectively, with 20 bases between them. This chain's CDR3 is CASSYAAGRVDDYTF. The CDR3 DNA sequence: TGTGCCAGCAGTTACGCGGCGGGAAGGGTCGATGACTACACCTTC.

The gene calls are TRBV4-2 and TRBJ2-7, with 7 bases identical to TRBD1. J was trimmed by 4 bases and V by 1 base; bases with no gene match: 13. The length of the CDR3 is 17 residues. Germline values: CDR1 LGHNA, CDR2 YNFKEQ. CDR3: CASSQASSRGFSYEQYF. The CDR3 region has the DNA TGTGCCAGCAGCCAAGCGTCGTCCAGGGGGTTTTCGTACGAGCAGTACTTC.

The chain uses TRBV7-2 and TRBJ2-3, with a weak D call TRBD2 (5 bases). Between the trimmed V and J ends, which lost 1 base and 1 base, there was a span of 9 bases. This CDR3 contains 15 residues. Germline CDR1 and CDR2: SGHTA and FQGNSA. The CDR3 loop reads CASSLDPGGTDTQYF. DNA for the CDR3: TGTGCCAGCAGCTTAGATCCCGGGGGCACAGATACGCAGTATTTT. Supplemented by reference TRBV7-2 and TRBJ2-3, the full variable domain reads GAGVSQSPSNKVTEKGKDVELRCDPISGHTALYWYRQSLGQGLEFLIYFQGNSAPDKSGLPSDRFSAERTGGSVSTLTIQRTQQEDSAVYLCASSLDPGGTDTQYFGPGTRLTVL.

This clone has just a few counts. The chain links TRBV4-1 to TRBJ1-6; D may be TRBD1 (6 bases). The germline gives CDR1 MGHRA, CDR2 YSYEKL. Trimming pared 11 bases from V and 1 base from J, leaving 15 bases between. The length of the CDR3 is 15 residues. The CDR3 DNA reads TGCGCCGGAAGTGCAGGGGAGTCCTATAATTCACCCCTCCACTTT. Protein: CAGSAGESYNSPLHF.

This clone was recorded once. This sequence joins TRBV28 and TRBJ1-1; D not certain. Trimming took off 2 bases at V and 0 bases at J, with 10 bases between the two ends. Germline V gene lookup returns CDR1 MDHEN and CDR2 SYDVKM. The CDR3 runs 15 residues. This CDR3 reads CASSLTGPMNTEAFF. DNA for the CDR3: TGTGCCAGCAGTTTAACGGGTCCTATGAACACTGAAGCTTTCTTT.

This chain connects TRBV19 to TRBJ2-3; 8 bases match TRBD1. The germline V gene encodes CDR1 LNHDA and CDR2 SQIVND (reference sequence). Unmatched junction bases numbered 5, after V lost 9 bases and J lost 0 bases. CDR3 length: 14 amino acids. The CDR3 DNA reads TGTGCCAGCCGGACAGGGCCTAGCACAGATACGCAGTATTTT. This codes for CASRTGPSTDTQYF.

The CDR3 loop is CASSESRNTEAFF. CDR3 sequence (DNA): TGCGCCAGCAGTGAGTCGCGGAACACTGAAGCTTTCTTT. The rearrangement links TRBV10-1 to TRBJ1-1, with D unclear. The V end was cut by 0 bases, the J end by 1 base, with 3 bases between. The germline gives CDR1 WNHNN, CDR2 SYGVQD (reference sequence). The CDR3 covers 13 residues.